The 12 T cell receptor beta chains below all came from one sample that was sequenced in a study of PD-1 blockade in mismatch repair-deficient tumors. TCRdb keeps only in-frame clones here, not all; method: immunoSEQ multiplex PCR. The sample contains 35,000 to 40,000 clones, roughly 80% of which appear only once. This specimen consisted of peripheral blood, obtained 4 weeks after starting pembrolizumab. The receptors were sampled from an adult with mismatch repair-deficient cancer.

Comment on this clone: Other DNA sequences in this specimen translate into the identical CDR3. The genes are TRBV29-1 and TRBJ2-1; 10 bases align to TRBD1. The CDR3 is made up of 12 amino acids. V lost 7 bases and J lost 4; bases outside the gene matches: 1. Germline CDR1 SQVTM, CDR2 ANQGSEA. CDR3 protein: CSGDRGYNEQFF. As DNA, the CDR3 is TGCAGCGGGGACAGGGGTTACAATGAGCAGTTCTTC.

This sequence joins TRBV27 and TRBJ2-1, with D uncertain. The CDR3 length is 15 residues. The germline gives CDR1 MNHEY, CDR2 SMNVEV (reference sequence). V was cut by 3 bases and J by 6 bases, with 15 bases left in between. CDR3 residues: CASSLTAWALNEQFF. The CDR3 nucleotides read TGTGCCAGCAGTTTGACTGCTTGGGCCCTCAATGAGCAGTTCTTC.

The chain joins TRBV28 to TRBJ2-3, with TRBD2 matching 7 bases. J was trimmed by 2 bases and V by 4 bases; bases with no gene match: 3. Germline V gene sequence: CDR1 MDHEN, CDR2 SYDVKM. This CDR3 contains 14 residues. The CDR3 here is CASSWGGHTDTQYF. The CDR3 bases are TGTGCCAGCAGTTGGGGGGGTCACACAGATACGCAGTATTTT.

The genes are TRBV27 and TRBJ1-4; D possibly corresponds to TRBD1 (5 bases). Germline values: CDR1 MNHEY, CDR2 SMNVEV (reference sequence). The CDR3 is 14 amino acids. V was trimmed by 6 bases and J by 3 bases, leaving 11 bases between them. The CDR3 nucleotides are TGTGCCAGCAGCCGCAGGGTGGCTAATGAAAAACTGTTTTTT. It encodes CASSRRVANEKLFF.

This clone came up once. The rearrangement uses TRBV2 and TRBJ1-2, with D maybe TRBD1 (5 bases). CDR1 and CDR2 (germline): SNHLY, FYNNEI. The CDR3 is 14 residues long. Between the trimmed V and J ends, which lost 0 bases and 4 bases, there was a span of 9 bases. The CDR3 DNA sequence: TGTGCCAGCAGTGAAGCGCCGGGGCCCTATGGCTACACCTTC. Amino acid sequence: CASSEAPGPYGYTF.

The chain couples TRBV19 to TRBJ1-2, with 8 bases identical to TRBD1. The CDR3 is 14 residues long. Germline values: CDR1 LNHDA, CDR2 SQIVND (reference sequence). V was pared by 2 bases and J by 6 bases, with 5 bases of the junction left unmatched. The CDR3 loop reads CASSIPDREDGYTF. The CDR3 DNA is TGTGCCAGTAGTATACCGGACAGGGAGGATGGCTACACCTTC. Combining the CDR3 with reference TRBV19 and TRBJ1-2 gives the whole variable domain DGGITQSPKYLFRKEGQNVTLSCEQNLNHDAMYWYRQDPGQGLRLIYYSQIVNDFQKGDIAEGYSVSREKKESFPLTVTSAQKNPTAFYLCASSIPDREDGYTFGSGTRLTVV.

CDR3 in amino acids: CASSYDGTSGNTIYF. As DNA, the CDR3 is TGTGCCAGCAGTTATGACGGTACCTCTGGAAACACCATATATTTT. This rearrangement joins TRBV6-5 to TRBJ1-3; D gene ambiguous. Germline V CDR1 and CDR2: MNHEY, SVGAGI. The CDR3 covers 15 residues. Deletions cut 3 bases from V and 0 bases from J, with 9 bases between.

The chain employs TRBV7-3 and TRBJ2-1; 16 positions match TRBD2. Germline V CDR1 and CDR2: SGHTA, FQGTGA. The CDR3 totals 20 residues. J lost 0 bases, V lost 1 base, and 6 bases had no gene match. The CDR3 nucleotides are TGTGCCAGCAGCTTAAATCCGGGACTAGCGGGAGGGAGCTCCTACAATGAGCAGTTCTTC. Protein: CASSLNPGLAGGSSYNEQFF.

The J gene is TRBJ2-7, the V gene TRBV13; 10 bases are a match to TRBD2. V dropped 5 bases and J dropped 0; count of bases not matched to a gene: 1. Germline CDR1 reads PRHDT; CDR2 reads FYEKMQ (reference sequence). The CDR3 consists of 14 residues. The DNA for the CDR3 is TGTGCCAGCAGCCGACTAGCGGGCTCCTACGAGCAGTACTTC. Translation: CASSRLAGSYEQYF.

This chain joins TRBV7-2 and TRBJ2-5; 8 nucleotides match TRBD1. Germline assignment: CDR1 SGHTA and CDR2 FQGNSA. V was clipped by 4 bases and J by 5 bases; unmatched bases: 9. The CDR3 runs 15 residues. CDR3 region: CASSYVGQGQETQYF. The DNA for the CDR3 is TGTGCCAGCAGCTATGTCGGACAGGGACAGGAGACCCAGTACTTC. The whole variable domain, remainder taken from reference TRBV7-2 and TRBJ2-5, is GAGVSQSPSNKVTEKGKDVELRCDPISGHTALYWYRQSLGQGLEFLIYFQGNSAPDKSGLPSDRFSAERTGGSVSTLTIQRTQQEDSAVYLCASSYVGQGQETQYFGPGTRLLVL.

V gene TRBV28 combines with J gene TRBJ1-1; D call uncertain. The germline V and J ends were trimmed by 5 bases and 3 bases, with 22 bases remaining between them. CDR1 MDHEN and CDR2 SYDVKM come from the germline V gene. CDR3 length: 17 residues. The CDR3 coding sequence is TGTGCCAGCAGTCCGATTATAGGAACCACGGCGGACACTGAAGCTTTCTTT. Its translation: CASSPIIGTTADTEAFF.

The chain has TRBV2 and TRBJ2-1; no clear D gene. Germline CDR1 is SNHLY and CDR2 is FYNNEI. This CDR3 has 13 amino acids. Trimming pared 2 bases from V and 6 bases from J, leaving 8 bases between. The CDR3 region has the DNA TGTGCCAGCAGTGAATTACGGTCCAATGAGCAGTTCTTC. Translated: CASSELRSNEQFF.